These T cell receptor beta chains were read from a single sample in a study of shared clonotypes between healthy human individuals. Data came from immunoSEQ multiplex PCR; TCRdb stores just in-frame clones and leaves some out. Among more than 2 million clones listed, 85% to 95% were seen once. The source material was naive CD8+ T cells from PBMCs. All receptors come from a man younger than 30 in good health. Some clones in this sample may be carry-over from other donors' samples. Each CDR3 is given with its conserved first and last residue. The D gene is left open where the match is weak. Clone size is not always given. Where it is, it says once, few, many or a class for expanded clones.

V gene	D gene	clone size	J gene	CDR3 protein	CDR3 DNA
TRBV14	-	-	TRBJ2-1	CASSQDKRVVARDEQFF	TGTGCCAGCAGCCAAGATAAAAGGGTGGTAGCGCGGGATGAGCAGTTCTTC
TRBV7-9	-	-	TRBJ2-5	CASSSRAQETQYF	TGTGCCAGCAGCAGCCGGGCTCAAGAGACCCAGTACTTC
TRBV28	-	-	TRBJ2-5	CASSSPGTAEETQYF	TGTGCCAGCAGTTCCCCGGGCACCGCGGAGGAGACCCAGTACTTC
TRBV28	TRBD2	-	TRBJ2-7	CASTPSGGARSEQYF	TGTGCCAGCACCCCATCGGGGGGGGCGCGGAGCGAGCAGTACTTC
TRBV9	TRBD1	-	TRBJ2-3	CASSGQGLSDTQYF	TGTGCCAGCAGCGGACAGGGTTTGTCGGATACGCAGTATTTT
TRBV5-1	-	-	TRBJ2-2	CASRPPTRAGELFF	TGCGCCAGCCGGCCGCCGACCCGGGCCGGGGAGCTGTTTTTT
TRBV7-9	-	-	TRBJ2-3	CASSNRPPGMSTDTQYF	TGTGCCAGCAGCAATCGACCCCCGGGGATGAGCACAGATACGCAGTATTTT
TRBV9	-	once	TRBJ2-7	CASSVLPGPTYEQYF	TGTGCCAGCAGCGTTTTACCGGGACCCACCTACGAGCAGTACTTC
TRBV6-1	-	-	TRBJ2-7	CASSVRLYEQYF	TGTGCCAGCAGTGTACGACTCTACGAGCAGTACTTC
TRBV5-5	TRBD2	-	TRBJ2-7	CASSWGLNYEQYF	TGTGCCAGCAGCTGGGGACTAAACTACGAGCAGTACTTC
TRBV11-2	-	-	TRBJ1-2	CASSQNLEGGYGYTF	TGTGCCAGCAGCCAAAATCTAGAGGGGGGCTATGGCTACACCTTC
TRBV28	TRBD1	-	TRBJ1-5	CASSFWTGGDQPQHF	TGTGCCAGCAGTTTCTGGACAGGAGGGGATCAGCCCCAGCATTTT
TRBV11-2	-	-	TRBJ1-1	CASSFRRSENTEAFF	TGTGCCAGCAGCTTTCGAAGGAGCGAGAACACTGAAGCTTTCTTT
TRBV27	TRBD2	-	TRBJ2-2	CASSLGASGYTGELFF	TGTGCCAGCAGTTTGGGCGCTAGCGGATACACCGGGGAGCTGTTTTTT
TRBV14	TRBD1	once	TRBJ2-1	CASSHLRGQGEYEQFF	TGTGCCAGCAGCCACCTCCGGGGACAGGGGGAGTATGAGCAGTTCTTC
TRBV9	-	few	TRBJ1-5	CASSVADNQPQHF	TGTGCCAGCAGCGTAGCTGACAATCAGCCCCAGCATTTT
TRBV10-3	-	-	TRBJ2-4	CAISESLAKNIQYF	TGTGCCATCAGTGAGTCTTTAGCCAAAAACATTCAGTACTTC
TRBV30	-	-	TRBJ1-1	CAWREQMNTEAFF	TGTGCCTGGAGAGAGCAGATGAACACTGAAGCTTTCTTT
TRBV4-1	TRBD1	-	TRBJ2-1	CASSQEEVMGQGIDEQFF	TGCGCCAGCAGCCAAGAGGAAGTTATGGGACAGGGAATAGATGAGCAGTTCTTC
TRBV9	-	-	TRBJ1-2	CASSGHAAASRDGYGYTF	TGTGCCAGCAGCGGGCACGCAGCGGCCTCCAGGGATGGCTATGGCTACACCTTC
TRBV25-1	-	-	TRBJ1-1	CASSDSQGFTVMRSEAFF	TGTGCCAGCAGTGATTCCCAGGGGTTTACTGTCATGCGGTCTGAAGCTTTCTTT
TRBV7-2	TRBD1	-	TRBJ1-3	CASRSRGQDISGNTIYF	TGTGCCAGCAGGTCAAGGGGGCAGGACATCTCTGGAAACACCATATATTTT
TRBV7-9	-	once	TRBJ2-7	CASSQDRYEQYF	TGTGCCAGCAGCCAGGACAGATACGAGCAGTACTTC
TRBV19	TRBD1	-	TRBJ1-1	CASSTRTGKGNTEAFF	TGTGCCAGTAGTACCCGGACAGGGAAAGGGAACACTGAAGCTTTCTTT
TRBV6-1	-	-	TRBJ2-7	CASSEFRGEQYF	TGTGCCAGCAGTGAATTTAGGGGCGAGCAGTACTTC
TRBV7-9	-	-	TRBJ2-2	CASSLALLVVNTGELFF	TGTGCCAGCAGCTTAGCCCTACTGGTGGTCAACACCGGGGAGCTGTTTTTT
TRBV7-2	-	once	TRBJ2-5	CASSFGTAPTETQYF	TGTGCCAGCAGCTTTGGGACTGCCCCTACGGAGACCCAGTACTTC
TRBV27	-	-	TRBJ2-1	CASSLGARWEQFF	TGTGCCAGCAGTTTAGGCGCGAGGTGGGAGCAGTTCTTC
TRBV5-6	TRBD1	-	TRBJ2-7	CASSQVGQGVYEQYF	TGTGCCAGCAGTCAAGTCGGGCAGGGGGTCTACGAGCAGTACTTC
TRBV21-1	-	-	TRBJ2-7	CASSKGDRFASLSYEQYF	TGTGCCAGCAGCAAAGGGGACCGATTCGCATCCCTCTCCTACGAGCAGTACTTC
TRBV5-1	TRBD1	-	TRBJ2-7	CASSSTGGASYEQYF	TGCGCCAGCAGCTCGACAGGGGGCGCATCCTACGAGCAGTACTTC
TRBV14	-	-	TRBJ2-3	CASSPHGNADTQYF	TGTGCCAGCAGCCCTCACGGGAACGCAGATACGCAGTATTTT
TRBV4-1	TRBD2	-	TRBJ2-3	CASSPTGSSGRAWADTQYF	TGCGCCAGCAGCCCCACAGGGTCGAGCGGGAGGGCCTGGGCAGATACGCAGTATTTT
TRBV4-1	-	few	TRBJ1-5	CASSQVASSNQPQHF	TGCGCCAGCAGCCAAGTGGCATCGAGCAATCAGCCCCAGCATTTT
TRBV7-9	TRBD2	-	TRBJ2-7	CASSPGGRAGTYEQYF	TGTGCCAGCAGCCCCGGCGGGAGGGCTGGGACGTACGAGCAGTACTTC
TRBV28	-	-	TRBJ2-1	CASSSFPPKDRRSSYNEQFF	TGTGCCAGCAGTTCGTTCCCCCCCAAGGACAGAAGGAGCTCCTACAATGAGCAGTTCTTC
TRBV7-9	-	-	TRBJ2-1	CASSPRTRGNEQFF	TGTGCCAGCAGCCCCCGGACCCGAGGGAATGAGCAGTTCTTC
TRBV27	TRBD2	-	TRBJ2-7	CASSLSGTSVTYEQYF	TGTGCCAGCAGTTTATCAGGGACTAGCGTAACCTACGAGCAGTACTTC
TRBV4-1	TRBD2	-	TRBJ2-2	CASGKLGLAENTGELFF	TGCGCCAGCGGGAAGTTGGGACTAGCGGAGAACACCGGGGAGCTGTTTTTT